This record covers a single TCR beta chain. This entry comes from a study of CD8 T cells in Susac syndrome. CDR3 length equals 14 residues. Trimming took 2 bases from V and 1 from J, leaving 10 bases between them. The germline gives CDR1 SGHDT, CDR2 YYEEEE. RNA, at roughly 0.45 to 1 ug, was reverse transcribed with random hexamers. It was immunoSEQ multiplex PCR that amplified TCR beta CDR3 across 54 Vbeta and 13 Jbeta. A single record per CDR3 protein comes from TCRdb applying MiXCR to the immunoSEQ multiplex PCR reads. This sample carries more than 65,000 distinct CDR3 sequences, approximately 95% of them seen once, and the ten largest clones take 0.24%.

This clonotype was obtained from a human donor in good health. Sequenced sample: CD8+ T cells from PBMCs. The J gene is TRBJ2-7, the V gene TRBV5-6; perhaps TRBD1 as D (5 bases). The CDR3 DNA reads TGTGCCAGCAGCTTTTCAGGGTTATCCTACGAGCAGTACTTC. It codes for CASSFSGLSYEQYF.